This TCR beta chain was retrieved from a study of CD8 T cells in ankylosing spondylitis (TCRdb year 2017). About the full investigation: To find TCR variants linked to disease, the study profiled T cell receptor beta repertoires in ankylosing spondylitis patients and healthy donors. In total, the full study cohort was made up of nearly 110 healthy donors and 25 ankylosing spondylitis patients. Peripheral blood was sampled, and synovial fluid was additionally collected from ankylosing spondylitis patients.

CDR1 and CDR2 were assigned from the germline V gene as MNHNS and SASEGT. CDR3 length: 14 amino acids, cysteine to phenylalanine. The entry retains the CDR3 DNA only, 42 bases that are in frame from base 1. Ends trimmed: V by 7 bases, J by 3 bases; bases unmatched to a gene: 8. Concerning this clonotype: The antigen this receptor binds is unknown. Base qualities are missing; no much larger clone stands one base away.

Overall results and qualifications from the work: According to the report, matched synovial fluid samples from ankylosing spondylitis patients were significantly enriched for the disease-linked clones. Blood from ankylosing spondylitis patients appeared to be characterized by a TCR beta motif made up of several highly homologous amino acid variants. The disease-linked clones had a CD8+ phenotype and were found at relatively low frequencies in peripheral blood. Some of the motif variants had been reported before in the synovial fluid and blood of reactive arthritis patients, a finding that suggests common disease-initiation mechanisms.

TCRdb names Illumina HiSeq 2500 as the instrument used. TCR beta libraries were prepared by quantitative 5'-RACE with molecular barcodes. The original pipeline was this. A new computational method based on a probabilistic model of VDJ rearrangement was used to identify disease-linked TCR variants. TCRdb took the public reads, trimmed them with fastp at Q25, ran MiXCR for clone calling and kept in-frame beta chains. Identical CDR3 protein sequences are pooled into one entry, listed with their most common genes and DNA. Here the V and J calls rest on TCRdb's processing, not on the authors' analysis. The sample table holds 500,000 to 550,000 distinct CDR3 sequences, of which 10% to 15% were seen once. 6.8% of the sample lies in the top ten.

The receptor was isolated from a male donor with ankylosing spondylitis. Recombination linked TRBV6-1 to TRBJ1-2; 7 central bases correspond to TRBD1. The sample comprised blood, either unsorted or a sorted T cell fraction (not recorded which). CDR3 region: CASTLTGADYGYTF. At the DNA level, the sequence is TGTGCCAGCACTCTAACAGGGGCAGACTATGGCTACACCTTC.